This TCR beta chain was documented in a study of spatial heterogeneity in lung cancer (dated by TCRdb to between 2018 and 2020). Broadly, across the study: More beta-chain than alpha-chain transcripts were consistently detected, likely reflecting higher beta-chain transcript abundance. TCR repertoire features were related to nonsynonymous mutation counts determined by whole-exome sequencing of tumor tissue. At surgery, 200 or so tumor regions, around 65 matched nontumor lung samples and 50 to 60 PBMC samples were TCR-sequenced for both alpha and beta chains. A strong correlation was found between TCR transcript counts in tumor regions and a T cell transcriptional module score from matched bulk RNA-seq. In the raw uncorrected reads, each unique combination of TCR and UMI appeared more than ten times on average. In non-small cell lung cancer, the study made a quantitative comparison of TCR alpha and beta repertoires among multiple tumor regions, matched nontumor lung and blood. Study-wide conclusions, independent of this receptor: The tumor nonsynonymous mutation count correlated with the number of expanded intratumoral alpha and beta TCRs. Estimated TCR-seq coverage of tumor T cells was only approximately 7.4% for alpha chains and around 13% for beta chains. Confirming at a functional level the hypothesis that regional TCRs recognize regional mutations was considered to require additional single-cell paired TCR alpha and beta sequencing. The count of ubiquitous expanded TCRs correlated with the count of ubiquitous nonsynonymous mutations, and the count of regional expanded TCRs correlated with the count of regional nonsynonymous mutations.

V gives up 0 bases and J gives up 6 bases, and the segment between their germline ends measures 9 bases. From the cysteine through the phenylalanine, the CDR3 covers 14 amino acids. Kept here is only the CDR3 DNA, which spans 42 bases and is read in frame from base 1. CDR1 is given as SGHAT and CDR2 as FQNNGV, both from the germline V gene. The intended sense of this specimen's time point label: sample taken at primary tumor resection. Donors were approximately 72 patients with early-stage, untreated non-small cell lung cancer from the lung TRACERx cohort. TCR sequencing used whole RNA extracted from tumor and nontumor lung tissue, or from cryopreserved PBMC samples, without cell sorting. Only patients for whom sufficient RNA was available from at least two tumor regions were selected for TCR sequencing. A lung pathologist reviewed the tumor and adjacent nontumor lung specimens before the specimens were selected.

Receptor libraries were prepared by 5' RACE. The sample was run on a NextSeq 500. To allow correction of PCR and sequencing errors, the TCR library protocol tagged every TCR cDNA molecule with a unique molecular identifier. The study's own analysis went as follows. TCR identification, UMI-based error correction and CDR3 extraction were all carried out with Decombinator tools. Expanded TCRs were defined as those above a frequency of 2 per 1,000, corresponding to the top 1% of the tumor frequency distribution. Expanded tumor TCRs statistically deemed absent (corrected P<0.05) from at least one tumor region were classed as regional, and all other expanded tumor TCRs were classed as ubiquitous. Renyi diversity was calculated using the R vegan package after each repertoire was subsampled 100 times to 5,000 TCRs. CDR3 similarity networks were constructed using string-kernel similarity of amino acid triplets, with links drawn between CDR3s whose pairwise similarity was above 0.82. TCRdb reprocessing: public reads trimmed at Q25 with fastp, clones called with MiXCR, in-frame beta chains kept. Under each unique CDR3 protein, matching rows form one entry showing the most common genes and DNA. The authors' filters were not applied to this entry. Across this sample there are under 20,000 distinct CDR3 sequences, with roughly 6.2% seen only once. The ten largest clones add up to 6.5% to 7% of the sample.

As regards this clonotype: The clone's antigen remains unknown. Per-nucleotide qualities are absent, and no much larger clonotype sits a single base away. Since the library was made to target alpha chains, this beta chain is a stray read and its abundance is not meaningful.

Specimen: lung tumor tissue, collected at surgery. This sequence uses TRBV11-2 and TRBJ2-4, with TRBD1 perhaps the D gene, on 6 matching bases. The source is a male donor with early-stage non-small cell lung cancer. The nucleotide sequence is TGTGCCAGCAGCTTAGAGCAGGGGCGAAACATTCAGTACTTC. The translation is CASSLEQGRNIQYF.